This record concerns one T cell receptor beta chain sequence. The target antigen is unknown. TCRdb re-clonotyped the PCR reads via MiXCR. The sample carries tens of thousands of clones, 20% recorded once. Trimming removed 0 bases at V and 0 bases at J, with 15 bases between. Looked up from germline, CDR1 is SGDLS and CDR2 is YYNGEE. The CDR3 contains 17 residues. Patients had received no treatment of any kind before thyroid surgery. This entry is derived from a study of metastatic and nonmetastatic thyroid tumors. The overall study: It was across blood and tumor or nodule tissue from malignant and benign thyroid patients that repertoires were compared.

Whole-study findings and limits: In both blood and tumor samples, TCR beta diversity was reported significantly higher for malignant than benign nodules.

The chain carries TRBV9 and TRBJ1-2, with D hard to call. This sequence was found in a female donor with papillary thyroid cancer or a benign thyroid nodule (not recorded which). Some clones in this sample may be carry-over from other donors' samples. The sample taken for sequencing was adjacent normal tissue. The CDR3 sequence is CASSVAVARPTNYGYTF. In DNA form, the CDR3 reads TGTGCCAGCAGCGTAGCCGTGGCCCGACCAACTAACTATGGCTACACCTTC.